Below, one TCR beta chain is given with its context. The sample comes from a study of cytomegalovirus exposure and HLA in healthy donors. Germline V gene lookup returns CDR1 LNHDA and CDR2 SQIVND (reference sequence). Trimming removed 4 bases from V and 2 bases from J; junction bases left unmatched: 6. This CDR3 spans 15 amino acids. This table comes from immunoSEQ multiplex PCR, and its TCRdb copy is limited to in-frame clones, with some not included. Among a few hundred thousand clones listed, 90% were seen once. The chain has TRBV19 and TRBJ1-1; 8 bases match TRBD1. The sample was PBMCs. The TCR sequence derives from a woman under 30 in good health and CMV-seronegative. CDR3 nucleotide sequence: TGTGCCAGTAGTACAACAGGGGGGGCTAACACTGAAGCTTTCTTT. Translating gives CASSTTGGANTEAFF.